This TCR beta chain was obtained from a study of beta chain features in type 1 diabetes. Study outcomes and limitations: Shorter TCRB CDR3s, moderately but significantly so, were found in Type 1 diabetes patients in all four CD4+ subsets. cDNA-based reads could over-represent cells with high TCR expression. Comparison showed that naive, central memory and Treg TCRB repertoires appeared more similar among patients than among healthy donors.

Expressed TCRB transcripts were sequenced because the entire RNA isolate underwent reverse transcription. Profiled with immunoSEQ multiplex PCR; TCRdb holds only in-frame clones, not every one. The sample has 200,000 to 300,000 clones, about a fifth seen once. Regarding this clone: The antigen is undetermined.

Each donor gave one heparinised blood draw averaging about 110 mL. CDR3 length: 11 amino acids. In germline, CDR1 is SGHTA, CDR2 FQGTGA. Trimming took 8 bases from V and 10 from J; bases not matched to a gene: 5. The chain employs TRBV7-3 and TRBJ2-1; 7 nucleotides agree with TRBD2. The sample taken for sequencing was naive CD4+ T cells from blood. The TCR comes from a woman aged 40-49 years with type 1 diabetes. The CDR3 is CASSGGGEQFF. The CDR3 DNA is TGTGCCAGCTCGGGAGGAGGGGAGCAGTTCTTC.